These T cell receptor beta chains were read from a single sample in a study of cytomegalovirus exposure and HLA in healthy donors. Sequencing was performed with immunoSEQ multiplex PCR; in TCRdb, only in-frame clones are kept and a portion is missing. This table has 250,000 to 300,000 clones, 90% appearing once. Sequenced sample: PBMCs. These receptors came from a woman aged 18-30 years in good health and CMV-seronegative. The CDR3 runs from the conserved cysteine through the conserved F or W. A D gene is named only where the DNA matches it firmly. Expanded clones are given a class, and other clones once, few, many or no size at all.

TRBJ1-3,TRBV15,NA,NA,TGTGCCACCAGCAGAGATGTGGCAGGCCGATCTGGAAACACCATATATTTT,CATSRDVAGRSGNTIYF
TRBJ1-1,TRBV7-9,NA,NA,TGTGCCAGCAGATTCGGGAGTGAAGCTTTCTTT,CASRFGSEAFF
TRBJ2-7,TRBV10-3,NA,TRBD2,TGTGCCATCAGGTTGACTAGCGGCTCCTACGAGCAGTACTTC,CAIRLTSGSYEQYF
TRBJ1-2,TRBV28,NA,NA,TGTGCCAGCAGTCTCACCCCCACTGCTAACTATGGCTACACCTTC,CASSLTPTANYGYTF
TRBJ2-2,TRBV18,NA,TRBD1,TGTGCCAGCTCACCAACACAGGGGGAGACCGGGGAGCTGTTTTTT,CASSPTQGETGELFF
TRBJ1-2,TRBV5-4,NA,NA,TGTGCCAGCATGTTAGGGGGGGGTCGGTATGGCTACACCTTC,CASMLGGGRYGYTF
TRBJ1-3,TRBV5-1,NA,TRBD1,TGCGCCAGCAGCTCCTGGACAGGGGGCTCTGGAAACACCATATATTTT,CASSSWTGGSGNTIYF
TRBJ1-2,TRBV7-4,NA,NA,TGTGCCAGCAGCTTAGGCCCGGGGGGCTCTGGCTATGGCTACACCTTC,CASSLGPGGSGYGYTF
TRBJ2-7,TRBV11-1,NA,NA,TGTGCCAGCAGCTTAATGGGACTTTCCTACGAGCAGTACTTC,CASSLMGLSYEQYF
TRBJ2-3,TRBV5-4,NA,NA,TGTGCCAGCAGACCGACAGCAGGAGGCACAGATACGCAGTATTTT,CASRPTAGGTDTQYF
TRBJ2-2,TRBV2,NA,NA,TGTGCCAGCAGTGATGAGCGGCACACCGGGGAGCTGTTTTTT,CASSDERHTGELFF
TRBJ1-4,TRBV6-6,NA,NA,TGTGCCAGCATCCAGGGTTATAATGAAAAACTGTTTTTT,CASIQGYNEKLFF
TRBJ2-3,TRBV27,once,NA,TGTGCCAGCAGTTGGCAGGGGGATACGCAGTATTTT,CASSWQGDTQYF
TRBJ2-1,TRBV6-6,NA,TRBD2,TGTGCCAGCCGGACTAGCGGGGGGGGTAGGAATGAGCAGTTCTTC,CASRTSGGGRNEQFF
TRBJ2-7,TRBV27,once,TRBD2,TGTGCCAGCAGTCCCGGACTAGCGATGAACGAGCAGTACTTC,CASSPGLAMNEQYF
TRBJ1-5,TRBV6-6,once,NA,TGTGCCAGCAGTGCGGACAGAGGGTATCAGCCCCAGCATTTT,CASSADRGYQPQHF
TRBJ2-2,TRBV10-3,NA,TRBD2,TGTGCCATCAGGCCGGGACTAGCGGGGGGGCCTTCGAACACCGGGGAGCTGTTTTTT,CAIRPGLAGGPSNTGELFF
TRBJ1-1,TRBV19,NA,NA,TGTGCCAGTAGTATGGGTCAGACCGTACTAGTGAACACTGAAGCTTTCTTT,CASSMGQTVLVNTEAFF
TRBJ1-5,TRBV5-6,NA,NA,TGTGCCAGCAGCTTGGAGGGGGGCAATCAGCCCCAGCATTTT,CASSLEGGNQPQHF
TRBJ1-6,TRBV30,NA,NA,TGTGCCTGCACAATGGGGAGCAGCTCCTATAATTCACCCCTCCACTTT,CACTMGSSSYNSPLHF
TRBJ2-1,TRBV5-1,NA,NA,TGCGCCAGCAGCTTGGCTCTAAGCTCCTACAATGAGCAGTTCTTC,CASSLALSSYNEQFF
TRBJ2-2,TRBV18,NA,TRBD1,TGTGCCAGCTCACCATCGGACAGGGTCACCGGGGAGCTGTTTTTT,CASSPSDRVTGELFF
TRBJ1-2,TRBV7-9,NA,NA,TGTGCCAGCAGCTTAGGGGTTCAGGTATCAGCTAACTATGGCTACACCTTC,CASSLGVQVSANYGYTF
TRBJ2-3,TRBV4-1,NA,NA,TGCGCCAGCAGCCAAGCTCCCGGGACAGATACGCAGTATTTT,CASSQAPGTDTQYF
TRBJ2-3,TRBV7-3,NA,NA,TGTGCCAGCAGCTCCCCCGTTACGGCGGAATCTAGCACAGATACGCAGTATTTT,CASSSPVTAESSTDTQYF
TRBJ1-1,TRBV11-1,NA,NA,TGTGCCAGCAGCTTGGGGGGGATGGTGGACACTGAAGCTTTCTTT,CASSLGGMVDTEAFF
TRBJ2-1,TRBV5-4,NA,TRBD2,TGTGCCAGCAGCTTCCCAGCGGGGGAGTCCTACAATGAGCAGTTCTTC,CASSFPAGESYNEQFF
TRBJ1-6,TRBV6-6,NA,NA,TGTGCCAGCAGTTACTCCAGCGGGTCACCCCTCCACTTT,CASSYSSGSPLHF
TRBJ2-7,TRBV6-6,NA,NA,TGTGCCAGCAGTGACCCCGGACTCCAATACGAGCAGTACTTC,CASSDPGLQYEQYF
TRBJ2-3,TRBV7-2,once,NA,TGTGCCAGCAGCCCTTACACAGATACGCAGTATTTT,CASSPYTDTQYF
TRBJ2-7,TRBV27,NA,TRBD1,TGTGCCAGCAGTTTGACGGACAGGGAGTACGAGCAGTACTTC,CASSLTDREYEQYF
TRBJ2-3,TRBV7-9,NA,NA,TGTGCCAGCAGTACTGTGGGGGCGAACACAGATACGCAGTATTTT,CASSTVGANTDTQYF
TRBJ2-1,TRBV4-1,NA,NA,TGCGCCAGCAGGGGGGCAGTGAGGGTGGTTGATGAGCAGTTCTTC,CASRGAVRVVDEQFF
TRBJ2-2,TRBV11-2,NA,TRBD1,TGTGCCAGCAGCACTGGACAGGGGGGCACCGGGGAGCTGTTTTTT,CASSTGQGGTGELFF
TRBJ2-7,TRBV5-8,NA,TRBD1,TGTGCCAGCAGCTTGGTTGTGGGACAGGGTTCCTACGAGCAGTACTTC,CASSLVVGQGSYEQYF
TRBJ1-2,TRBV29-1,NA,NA,TGCAGCGTTGAAATGGGACTGAACTATGGCTACACCTTC,CSVEMGLNYGYTF
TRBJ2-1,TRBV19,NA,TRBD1,TGTGCCAGTAGTCCCCGGGACAGGGGATCAAGGGAGCAGTTCTTC,CASSPRDRGSREQFF
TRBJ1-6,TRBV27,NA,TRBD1,TGTGCCAGCAGTAATACAGGGGTTAATTCACCCCTCCACTTT,CASSNTGVNSPLHF
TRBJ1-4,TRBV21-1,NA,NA,TGTGCCAGCAGCAAATTGGGGCAGGGGGCTGAAAAACTGTTTTTT,CASSKLGQGAEKLFF
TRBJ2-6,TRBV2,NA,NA,TGTGCCAGCACTTCGGACACTAACTCTGGGGCCAACGTCCTGACTTTC,CASTSDTNSGANVLTF
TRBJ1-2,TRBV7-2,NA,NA,TGTGCCAGCAGCATGCGGACACCAAACTATGGCTACACCTTC,CASSMRTPNYGYTF
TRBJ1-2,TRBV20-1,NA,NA,TGCAGTGCCGATAGATTGAGTCTTAAGACCTTC,CSADRLSLKTF
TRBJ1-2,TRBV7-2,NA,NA,TGTGCCAGCAGCTTAGCCGTGGAGCGTGGCGGCTATGGCTACACCTTC,CASSLAVERGGYGYTF
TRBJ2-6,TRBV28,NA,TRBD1,TGTGCCAGCAGTTTTTATGTATCGGGACAGTCAATAGCCAACGTCCTGACTTTC,CASSFYVSGQSIANVLTF
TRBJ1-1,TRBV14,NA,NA,TGTGCCAGCAGCCAAGAGAGCCAAGAAGCTTTCTTT,CASSQESQEAFF
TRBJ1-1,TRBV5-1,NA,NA,TGCGCCAGCAGCTTGGTGGCCGGGGGAGTGAGTACTGAAGCTTTCTTT,CASSLVAGGVSTEAFF